Included here is one T cell receptor (beta chain) sequence, with context. The data are from a study of CD8+ T cells in alopecia areata. Extracted RNA was reverse transcribed, and the resulting cDNA served as sequencing template. Measured with immunoSEQ multiplex PCR; TCRdb has only the in-frame clones, and not every one. The repertoire holds 110,000 or so clones, with 56% as singletons. Treatment here: oral pan-JAK inhibitor, 5-10 mg twice daily. The authors sorted CD4+ and CD8+ T cells from PBMCs. The starting material was CD4+ T cells sorted from blood, obtained at week 24, from a patient treated with tofacitinib. This clonotype originated in a human donor with alopecia areata.

The CDR3 DNA sequence: TGTGCCAGTAGTATCCCCGGTACGGGCAATCAGCCCCAGCATTTT. Translated, it gives CASSIPGTGNQPQHF. The chain has TRBV19 and TRBJ1-5; no reliable D call. The CDR3 has 15 residues. V was shortened by 3 bases and J by 2 bases, with 11 bases between the two germline ends. Germline V gene sequence: CDR1 LNHDA, CDR2 SQIVND (reference sequence).